A selection of T cell receptor beta chains follows, all from one sample in a study of blood T cell repertoires in COVID-19. Assay used: immunoSEQ multiplex PCR; TCRdb lists only in-frame clones, some missing. The sample contains 150,000 or so clones, around 80% of which appear only once. Sequenced material: peripheral blood. The source is a man between 60 and 75 years old with active or convalescent COVID-19. Both conserved end residues are part of each CDR3. D genes are given only for firm matches.

D: TRBD1; J: TRBJ1-2; V: TRBV10-3; CDR3: CAISESSTGQGRYGYTF; DNA: TGTGCCATCAGTGAGTCGAGCACGGGACAGGGTCGGTATGGCTACACCTTC
D: TRBD1; J: TRBJ1-2; V: TRBV6-5; CDR3: CASSSGTGKLGYTF; DNA: TGTGCCAGCAGTTCTGGGACAGGGAAGTTGGGCTACACCTTC
D: .; J: TRBJ2-7; V: TRBV4-2; CDR3: CASSPNSDSPYEQYF; DNA: TGTGCCAGCAGCCCCAACTCTGACAGCCCCTACGAGCAGTACTTC
D: .; J: TRBJ2-1; V: TRBV29-1; CDR3: CSVEEGNEQFF; DNA: TGCAGCGTTGAGGAGGGCAATGAGCAGTTCTTC
D: .; J: TRBJ1-1; V: TRBV15; CDR3: CATSPPLNTEAFF; DNA: TGTGCCACCAGCCCGCCCCTAAACACTGAAGCTTTCTTT
D: .; J: TRBJ2-1; V: TRBV28; CDR3: CASSLTLSRPDDNEQFF; DNA: TGTGCCAGCAGCCTCACCCTGTCCAGGCCTGATGACAATGAGCAGTTCTTC
D: TRBD2; J: TRBJ2-7; V: TRBV19; CDR3: CASSMSSGSVEQYF; DNA: TGTGCCAGTAGTATGAGTAGCGGGAGCGTTGAGCAGTACTTC
D: .; J: TRBJ1-6; V: TRBV3-1/TRBV3-2; CDR3: CASSQGRGHNSPLHF; DNA: TGTGCCAGCAGCCAAGGGCGGGGTCATAATTCACCCCTCCACTTT
D: .; J: TRBJ2-3; V: TRBV5-1; CDR3: CASSSPVGSGAAGDTQYF; DNA: TGCGCCAGCAGCTCCCCTGTCGGATCGGGAGCCGCTGGAGATACGCAGTATTTT
D: TRBD1; J: TRBJ2-5; V: TRBV5-1; CDR3: CASSPGTAQETQYF; DNA: TGCGCCAGCAGCCCGGGGACAGCCCAAGAGACCCAGTACTTC
D: .; J: TRBJ1-5; V: TRBV6-2/TRBV6-3; CDR3: CASSYSRSIFGDQPQHF; DNA: TGTGCCAGCAGTTACTCCCGGTCAATTTTCGGAGATCAGCCCCAGCATTTT
D: TRBD1; J: TRBJ2-2; V: TRBV29-1; CDR3: CSVELWGQVPNTGELFF; DNA: TGCAGCGTTGAATTGTGGGGACAGGTCCCGAACACCGGGGAGCTGTTTTTT
D: .; J: TRBJ2-1; V: TRBV21-1; CDR3: CASSKGVTSGINNEQFF; DNA: TGTGCCAGCAGCAAAGGTGTGACTAGCGGGATCAACAATGAGCAGTTCTTC
D: TRBD2; J: TRBJ2-7; V: TRBV7-2; CDR3: CASSSRGASGRGAYEQYF; DNA: TGTGCCAGCAGCTCCCGCGGGGCTAGCGGGAGGGGAGCCTACGAGCAGTACTTC
D: TRBD2; J: TRBJ2-2; V: TRBV5-1; CDR3: CASSLVSSGYTGELFF; DNA: TGCGCCAGCAGCTTGGTTTCTAGCGGTTACACCGGGGAGCTGTTTTTT
D: .; J: TRBJ2-2; V: TRBV5-4; CDR3: CASGVDTGELFF; DNA: TGTGCCAGTGGAGTTGACACCGGGGAGCTGTTTTTT